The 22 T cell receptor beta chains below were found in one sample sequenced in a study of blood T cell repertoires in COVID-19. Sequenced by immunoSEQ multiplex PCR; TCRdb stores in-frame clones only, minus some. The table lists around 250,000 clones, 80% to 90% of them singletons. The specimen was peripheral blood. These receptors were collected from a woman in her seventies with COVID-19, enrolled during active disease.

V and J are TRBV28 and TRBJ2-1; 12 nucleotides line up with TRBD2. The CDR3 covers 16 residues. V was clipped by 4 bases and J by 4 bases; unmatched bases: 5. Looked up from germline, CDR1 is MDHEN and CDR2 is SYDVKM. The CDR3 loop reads CASSSWTSGEYNEQFF. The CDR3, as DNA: TGTGCCAGCAGTTCCTGGACTAGCGGGGAGTACAATGAGCAGTTCTTC.

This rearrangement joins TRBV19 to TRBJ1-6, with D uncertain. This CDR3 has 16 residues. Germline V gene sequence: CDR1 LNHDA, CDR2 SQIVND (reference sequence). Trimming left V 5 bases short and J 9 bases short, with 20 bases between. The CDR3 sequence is CASSSRPGTLGSPLHF. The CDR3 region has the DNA TGTGCCAGTAGTTCGCGACCGGGAACACTAGGTTCACCCCTCCACTTT.

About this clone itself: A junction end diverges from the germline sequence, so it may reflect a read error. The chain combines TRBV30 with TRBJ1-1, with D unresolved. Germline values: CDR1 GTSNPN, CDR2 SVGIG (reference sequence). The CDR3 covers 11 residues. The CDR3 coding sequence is TGTGCCTGGAGTGCCAAGACTGAGGCTTTCTTT. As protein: CAWSAKTEAFF.

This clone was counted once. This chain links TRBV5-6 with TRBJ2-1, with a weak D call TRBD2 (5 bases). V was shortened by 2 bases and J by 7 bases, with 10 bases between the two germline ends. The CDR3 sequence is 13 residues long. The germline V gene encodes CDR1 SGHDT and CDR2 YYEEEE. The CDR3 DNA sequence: TGTGCCAGCAGCTTCCTAGCCGGGAATGAGCAGTTCTTC. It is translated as CASSFLAGNEQFF.

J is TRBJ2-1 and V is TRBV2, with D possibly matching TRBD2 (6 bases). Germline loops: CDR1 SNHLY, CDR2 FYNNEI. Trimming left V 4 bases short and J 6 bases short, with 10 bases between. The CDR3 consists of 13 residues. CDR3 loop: CASSVPGGNEQFF. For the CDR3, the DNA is TGTGCCAGCAGTGTTCCCGGGGGCAATGAGCAGTTCTTC.

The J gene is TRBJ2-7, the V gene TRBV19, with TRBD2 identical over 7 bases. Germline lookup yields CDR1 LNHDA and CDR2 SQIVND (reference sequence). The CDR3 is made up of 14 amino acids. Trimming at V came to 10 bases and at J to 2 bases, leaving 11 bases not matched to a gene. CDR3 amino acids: CATQPGGGTYEQYF. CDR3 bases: TGTGCCACCCAGCCCGGCGGGGGAACCTACGAGCAGTACTTC.

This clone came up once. CDR3 residues: CASSRLAGDTDTQYF. CDR3 bases: TGTGCCAGCAGCAGACTAGCGGGAGATACAGATACGCAGTATTTT. The V gene is TRBV9, the J gene TRBJ2-3; 12 bases align to TRBD2. Germline assignment: CDR1 SGDLS and CDR2 YYNGEE. The length of the CDR3 is 15 residues. Trimming removed 4 bases from V and 3 bases from J; junction bases left unmatched: 3.

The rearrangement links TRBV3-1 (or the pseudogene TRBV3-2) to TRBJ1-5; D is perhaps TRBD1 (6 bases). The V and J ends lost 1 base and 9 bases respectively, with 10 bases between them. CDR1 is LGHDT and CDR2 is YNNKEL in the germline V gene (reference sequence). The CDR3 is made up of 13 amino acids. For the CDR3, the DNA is TGTGCCAGCAGCCAAGCGACAGGATCGCCCCAGCATTTT. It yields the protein CASSQATGSPQHF.

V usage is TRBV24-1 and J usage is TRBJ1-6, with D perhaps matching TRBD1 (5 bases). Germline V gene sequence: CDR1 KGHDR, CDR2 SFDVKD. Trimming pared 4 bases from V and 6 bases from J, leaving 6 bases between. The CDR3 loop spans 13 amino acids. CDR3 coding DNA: TGTGCCACCAGTGAAAGGGGTAATTCACCCCTCCACTTT. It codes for CATSERGNSPLHF.

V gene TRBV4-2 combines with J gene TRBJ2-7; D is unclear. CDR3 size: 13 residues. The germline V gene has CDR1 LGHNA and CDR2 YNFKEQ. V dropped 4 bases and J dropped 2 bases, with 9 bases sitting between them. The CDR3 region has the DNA TGTGCCAGCAGCCCTCGCAGGACCTACGAGCAGTACTTC. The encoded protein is CASSPRRTYEQYF.

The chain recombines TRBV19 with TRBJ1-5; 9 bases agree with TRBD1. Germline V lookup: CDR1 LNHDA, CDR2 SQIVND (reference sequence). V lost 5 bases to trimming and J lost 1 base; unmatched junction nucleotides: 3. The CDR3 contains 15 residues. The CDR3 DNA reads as TGTGCCAGTAGTGAAGACAGGGGGAGCAATCAGCCCCAGCATTTT. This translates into CASSEDRGSNQPQHF.

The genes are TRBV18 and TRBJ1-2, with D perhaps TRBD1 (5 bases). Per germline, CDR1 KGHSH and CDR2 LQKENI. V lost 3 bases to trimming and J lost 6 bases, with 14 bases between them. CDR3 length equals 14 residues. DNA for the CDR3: TGTGCCAGCTCACCCATGTCGCAGGGTGATGGCTACACCTTC. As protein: CASSPMSQGDGYTF.

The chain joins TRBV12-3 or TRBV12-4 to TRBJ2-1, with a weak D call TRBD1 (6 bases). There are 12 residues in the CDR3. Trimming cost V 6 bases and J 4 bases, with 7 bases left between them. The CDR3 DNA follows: TGTGCCAGCAGCACAGGGTACAATGAGCAGTTCTTC. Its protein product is CASSTGYNEQFF.

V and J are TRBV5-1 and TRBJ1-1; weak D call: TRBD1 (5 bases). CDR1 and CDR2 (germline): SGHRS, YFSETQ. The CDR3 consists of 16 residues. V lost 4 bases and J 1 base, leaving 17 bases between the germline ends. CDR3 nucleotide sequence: TGCGCCAGCAGCGCCGTTGTCGATACAGGGAACACTGAAGCTTTCTTT. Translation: CASSAVVDTGNTEAFF.

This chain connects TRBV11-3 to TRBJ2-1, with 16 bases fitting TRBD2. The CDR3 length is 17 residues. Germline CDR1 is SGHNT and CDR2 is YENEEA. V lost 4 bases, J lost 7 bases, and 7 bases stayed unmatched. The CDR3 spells CASSSGLAGGLKNEQFF. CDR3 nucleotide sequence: TGTGCCAGCAGCTCGGGACTAGCGGGAGGGCTGAAAAATGAGCAGTTCTTC.

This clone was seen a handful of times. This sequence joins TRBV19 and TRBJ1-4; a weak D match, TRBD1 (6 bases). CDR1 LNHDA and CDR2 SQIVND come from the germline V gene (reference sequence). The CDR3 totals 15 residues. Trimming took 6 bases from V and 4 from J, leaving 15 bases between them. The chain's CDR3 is CASSTQGNGNEKLFF. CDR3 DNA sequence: TGTGCCAGTAGCACCCAGGGGAACGGTAATGAAAAACTGTTTTTT.

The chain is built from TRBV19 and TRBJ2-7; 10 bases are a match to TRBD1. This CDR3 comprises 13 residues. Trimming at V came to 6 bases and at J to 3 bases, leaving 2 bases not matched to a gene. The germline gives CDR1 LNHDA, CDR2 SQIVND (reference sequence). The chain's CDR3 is CASSRDRGYEQYF. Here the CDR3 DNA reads TGTGCCAGTAGCCGGGACAGGGGCTACGAGCAGTACTTC.

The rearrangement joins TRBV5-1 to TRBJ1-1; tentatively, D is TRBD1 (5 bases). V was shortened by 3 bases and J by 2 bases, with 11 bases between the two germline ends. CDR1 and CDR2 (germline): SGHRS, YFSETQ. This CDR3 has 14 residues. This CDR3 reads CASSSQGGNTEAFF. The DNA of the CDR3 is TGCGCCAGCAGCTCGCAGGGAGGAAACACTGAAGCTTTCTTT.

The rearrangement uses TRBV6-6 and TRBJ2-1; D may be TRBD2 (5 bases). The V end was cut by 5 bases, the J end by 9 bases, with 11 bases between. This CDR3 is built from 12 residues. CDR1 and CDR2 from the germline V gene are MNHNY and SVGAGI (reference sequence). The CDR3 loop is CASSPRAGEQFF. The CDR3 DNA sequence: TGTGCCAGCAGTCCAAGGGCGGGTGAGCAGTTCTTC.

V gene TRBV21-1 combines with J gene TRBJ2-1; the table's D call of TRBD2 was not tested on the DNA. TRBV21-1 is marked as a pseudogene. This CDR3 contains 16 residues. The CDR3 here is CARKSPPSGGRNEQFF. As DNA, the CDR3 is TGTGCCAGGAAGTCGCCACCTAGCGGGGGAAGGAATGAGCAGTTCTTC.

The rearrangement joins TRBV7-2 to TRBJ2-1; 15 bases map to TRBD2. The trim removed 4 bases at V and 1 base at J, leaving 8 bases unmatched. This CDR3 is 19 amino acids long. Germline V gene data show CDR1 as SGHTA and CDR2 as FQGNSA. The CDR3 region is CASSWGLAGGRPSYNEQFF. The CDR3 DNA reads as TGTGCCAGCAGCTGGGGACTAGCGGGAGGAAGACCGTCCTACAATGAGCAGTTCTTC.

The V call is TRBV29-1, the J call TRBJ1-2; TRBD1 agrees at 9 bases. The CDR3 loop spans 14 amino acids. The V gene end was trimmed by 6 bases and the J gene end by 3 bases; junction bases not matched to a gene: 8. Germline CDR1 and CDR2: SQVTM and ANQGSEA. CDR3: CSVTGGTLYYGYTF. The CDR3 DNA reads TGCAGCGTAACAGGGGGCACTCTTTACTATGGCTACACCTTC.